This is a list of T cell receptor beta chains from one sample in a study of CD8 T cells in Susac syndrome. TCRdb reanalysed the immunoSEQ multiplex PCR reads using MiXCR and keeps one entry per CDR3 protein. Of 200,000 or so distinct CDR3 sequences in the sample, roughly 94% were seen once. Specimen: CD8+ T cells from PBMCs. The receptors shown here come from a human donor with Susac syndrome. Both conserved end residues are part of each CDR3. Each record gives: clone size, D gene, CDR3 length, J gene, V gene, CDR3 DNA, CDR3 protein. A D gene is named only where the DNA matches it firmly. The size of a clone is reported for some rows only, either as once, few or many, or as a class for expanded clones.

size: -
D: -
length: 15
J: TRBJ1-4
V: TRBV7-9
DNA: TGTGCCAGCAGCTTCAACCCTGGGAGTAATGAAAAACTGTTTTTT
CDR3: CASSFNPGSNEKLFF

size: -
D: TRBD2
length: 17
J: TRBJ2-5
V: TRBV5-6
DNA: TGTGCCAGCAGCTTTTCGACAATTACTAGCGGCCAAGAGACCCAGTACTTC
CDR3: CASSFSTITSGQETQYF

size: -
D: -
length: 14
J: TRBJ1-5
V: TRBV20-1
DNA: TGCAGTGCTAGTTTGGGGTTTGGCAATCAGCCCCAGCATTTT
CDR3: CSASLGFGNQPQHF

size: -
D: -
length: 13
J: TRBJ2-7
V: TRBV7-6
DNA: TGTGCCAGCAGCTCTGACACTCGCTACGAGCAGTACTTC
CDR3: CASSSDTRYEQYF

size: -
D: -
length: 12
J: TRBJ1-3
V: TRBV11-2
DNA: TGTGCCAGCAGGGGATTAGGAAACACCATATATTTT
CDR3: CASRGLGNTIYF

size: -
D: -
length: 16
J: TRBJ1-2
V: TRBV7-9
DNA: TGTGCCAGCAGCTTAAAGCCGCGACAAGCCCTCTATGGCTACACCTTC
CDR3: CASSLKPRQALYGYTF

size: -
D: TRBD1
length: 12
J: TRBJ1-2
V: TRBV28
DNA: TGTGCCTATGGTACAGGGGAGGAGAGCTACACCTTC
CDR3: CAYGTGEESYTF

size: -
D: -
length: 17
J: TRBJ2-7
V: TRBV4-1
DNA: TGCGCCAGCAGCCAAGACCTAGATGGAACAGGGACCTACGAGCAGTACTTC
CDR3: CASSQDLDGTGTYEQYF

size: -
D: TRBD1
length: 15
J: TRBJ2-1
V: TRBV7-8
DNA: TGTGCCAGCAGCTTAGGCCCCAACAGGGGAAATGAGCAGTTCTTC
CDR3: CASSLGPNRGNEQFF

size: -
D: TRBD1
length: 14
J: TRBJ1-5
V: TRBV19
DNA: TGTGCCAGTAGTATCAGAGGGGGCGATCAGCCCCAGCATTTT
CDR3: CASSIRGGDQPQHF

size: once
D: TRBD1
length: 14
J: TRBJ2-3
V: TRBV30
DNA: TGTGCCTGGAGTTGGGACAGTAGTGCAGATACGCAGTATTTT
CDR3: CAWSWDSSADTQYF

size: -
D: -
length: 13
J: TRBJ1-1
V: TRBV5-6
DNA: TGTGCCAGCAGCTTGGGTACAGGTAGGGAAGCTTTCTTT
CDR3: CASSLGTGREAFF

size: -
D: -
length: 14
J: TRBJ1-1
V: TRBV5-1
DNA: TGCGCCAGCAGCTTGGCATCCATGAACACTGAAGCTTTCTTT
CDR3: CASSLASMNTEAFF

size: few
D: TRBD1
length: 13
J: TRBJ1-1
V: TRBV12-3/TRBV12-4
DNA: TGTGCCAGCAGGGGACAGCTGAACACTGAAGCTTTCTTT
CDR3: CASRGQLNTEAFF

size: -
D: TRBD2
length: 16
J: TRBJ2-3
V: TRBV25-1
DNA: TGTGCCAGCAGAGGGTCGGGACTAGCGGGCACAGATACGCAGTATTTT
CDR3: CASRGSGLAGTDTQYF

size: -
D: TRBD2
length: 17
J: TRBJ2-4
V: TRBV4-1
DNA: TGCGCCAGCAGCCAAGTGACGCAGCGGGAGGCCAAAAACATTCAGTACTTC
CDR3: CASSQVTQREAKNIQYF

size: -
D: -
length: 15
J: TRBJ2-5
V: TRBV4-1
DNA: TGCGCCAGCAGCCAACTAATAGACGGCCAAGAGACCCAGTACTTC
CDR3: CASSQLIDGQETQYF

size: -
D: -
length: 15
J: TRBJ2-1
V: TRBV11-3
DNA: TGTGCCAGCAGCTTAACGGCGAGCTCCTACAATGAGCAGTTCTTC
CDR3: CASSLTASSYNEQFF

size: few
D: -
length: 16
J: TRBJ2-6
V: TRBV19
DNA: TGTGCCAGTAGCTCGAAACAGGAACTTGGGGCCAACGTCCTGACTTTC
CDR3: CASSSKQELGANVLTF

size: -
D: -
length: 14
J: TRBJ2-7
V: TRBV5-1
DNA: TGCGCCAGCAGCTTTGACAGGACAAACTACGAGCAGTACTTC
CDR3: CASSFDRTNYEQYF

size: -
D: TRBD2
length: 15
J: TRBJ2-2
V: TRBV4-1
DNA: TGCGCCAGCAGCCTCAGCGGGGGGAACACCGGGGAGCTGTTTTTT
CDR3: CASSLSGGNTGELFF

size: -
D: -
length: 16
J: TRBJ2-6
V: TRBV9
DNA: TGTGCCAGCAGCGCACAGGGTGCTACTGGGGCCAACGTCCTGACTTTC
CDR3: CASSAQGATGANVLTF

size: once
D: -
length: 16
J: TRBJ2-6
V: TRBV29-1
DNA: TGCAGCGTTGAAGATCTTTCCAGGTCTGGGGCCAACGTCCTGACTTTC
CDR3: CSVEDLSRSGANVLTF

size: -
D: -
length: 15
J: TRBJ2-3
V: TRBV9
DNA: TGTGCCAGCAGCGTAGCTTCCCAAACCACAGATACGCAGTATTTT
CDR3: CASSVASQTTDTQYF

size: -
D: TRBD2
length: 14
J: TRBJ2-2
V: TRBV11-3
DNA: TGTGCCAGCAGCTCCCGGGAGGGCACCGGGGAGCTGTTTTTT
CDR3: CASSSREGTGELFF

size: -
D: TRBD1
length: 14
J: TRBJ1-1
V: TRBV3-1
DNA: TGTGCCAGCAGCCAATCGGTAGTGGACAGGGAGGCTTTCTTT
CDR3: CASSQSVVDREAFF

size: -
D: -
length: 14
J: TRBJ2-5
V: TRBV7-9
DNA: TGTGCCAGCAGCCACGCGGGTAACTTGGAGACCCAGTACTTC
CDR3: CASSHAGNLETQYF

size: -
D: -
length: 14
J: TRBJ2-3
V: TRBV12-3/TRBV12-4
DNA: TGTGCCAGCAGTACCTCGACAGGAGAATATACGCAGTATTTT
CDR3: CASSTSTGEYTQYF

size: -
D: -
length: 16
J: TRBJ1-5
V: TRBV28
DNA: TGTGCCAGCAGTCCCCCTCGACTCAATAGCAATCAGCCCCAGCATTTT
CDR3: CASSPPRLNSNQPQHF

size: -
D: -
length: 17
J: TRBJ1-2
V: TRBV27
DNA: TGTGCCAGCGGCGATATGACAGCCAGCTTCTCTAACTATGGCTACACCTTC
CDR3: CASGDMTASFSNYGYTF

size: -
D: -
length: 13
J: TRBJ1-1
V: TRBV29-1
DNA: TGCAGCGTTGAAAGATTTGATGACGATGAAGCTTTCTTT
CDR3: CSVERFDDDEAFF

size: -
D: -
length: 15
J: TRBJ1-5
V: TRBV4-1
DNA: TGCGCCAGCAGCCCTAGAACTTATAGCAATCAGCCCCAGCATTTT
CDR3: CASSPRTYSNQPQHF

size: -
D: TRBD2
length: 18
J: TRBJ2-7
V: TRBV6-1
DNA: TGTGCCAGCAGTCCTAGCAGGCTAGCGGGAGGGTACAGCTACGAGCAGTACTTC
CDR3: CASSPSRLAGGYSYEQYF

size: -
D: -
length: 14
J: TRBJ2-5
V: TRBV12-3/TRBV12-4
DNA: TGTGCCAGCAGTCCGAACGCTGGGGGGGAGACCCAGTACTTC
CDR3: CASSPNAGGETQYF

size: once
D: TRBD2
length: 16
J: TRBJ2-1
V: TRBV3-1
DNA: TGTGCCAGCAGCCAAGACATGGCGGGGGGGCTGTACGAGCAGTTCTTC
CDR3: CASSQDMAGGLYEQFF

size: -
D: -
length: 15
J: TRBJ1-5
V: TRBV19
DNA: TGTGCCAGTAGTATTGGGGATGGCGGCAATCAGCCCCAGCATTTT
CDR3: CASSIGDGGNQPQHF

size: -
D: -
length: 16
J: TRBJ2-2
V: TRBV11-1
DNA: TGTGCCAGCAGCTTAGATGCGGGCAGATTCACCGGGGAGCTGTTTTTT
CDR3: CASSLDAGRFTGELFF

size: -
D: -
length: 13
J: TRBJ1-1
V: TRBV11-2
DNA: TGTGCCAGCAGCTTAGATGAGACTCTTGAAGCTTTCTTT
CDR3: CASSLDETLEAFF

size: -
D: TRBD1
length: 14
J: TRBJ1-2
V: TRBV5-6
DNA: TGTGCCAGCAGCACGAGACAGGGGGCGCTTGGCTACACCTTC
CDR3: CASSTRQGALGYTF

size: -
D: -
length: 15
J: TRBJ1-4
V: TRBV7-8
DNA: TGTGCCAGCAGCTTAGGGGGTCGGAGTAATGAAAAACTGTTTTTT
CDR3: CASSLGGRSNEKLFF

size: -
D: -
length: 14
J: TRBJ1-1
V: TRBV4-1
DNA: TGCGCCAGCAGCCGACACTGGACAGAAACTGAAGCTTTCTTT
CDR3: CASSRHWTETEAFF

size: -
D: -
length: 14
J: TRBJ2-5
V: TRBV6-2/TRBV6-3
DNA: TGTGCCAGCAGTTCCCATGTGAAACAAGAGACCCAGTACTTC
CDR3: CASSSHVKQETQYF